The clone carrying this T cell receptor beta chain turned up a few times. The sample belongs to a study of CD8+ T cells in alopecia areata. The germline CDR1 and CDR2 sequences are MGHRA and YSYEKL. Trimming took off 2 bases at V and 13 bases at J, with 12 bases between the two ends. CDR3 length: 12 amino acids. Sequencing templates came from extracted RNA that was reverse transcribed into cDNA. Measured with immunoSEQ multiplex PCR; TCRdb has only the in-frame clones, and not every one. The sample shows roughly 250,000 clones, roughly two thirds of them seen only once. Alopecia areata patients gave lesional scalp punch biopsies and peripheral blood samples.

The V gene is TRBV4-1, the J gene TRBJ2-4; perhaps TRBD1 as D (5 bases). Specimen: CD4+ T cells sorted from blood, collected at week 0. The TCR was taken from a human donor with alopecia areata. DNA for the CDR3: TGCGCCAGCAGCCAAACAGGTCAACAGCAGTACTTC. Protein sequence: CASSQTGQQQYF.